Sequencing of this TCR beta chain was carried out in a study of blood T cell repertoires in COVID-19. As for the study in general: Samples came from the United States, Italy and Spain, spanning acute and convalescent COVID-19. Sources were T cells, B-cell-depleted T cells, or PBMCs; the material itself was cDNA or gDNA.

Original methodology: Cell counts per sample came from amplifying reference gene primers. Only in-frame clones appear in the TCRdb table, and some are missing; sequencing was by immunoSEQ multiplex PCR. The D gene and trimming were derived from the DNA, and the V and J assignments and clone size from that table. The repertoire holds roughly 49,000 clones, with roughly 89% as singletons. V shed 5 bases and J 7 bases; nucleotides not matched to a gene: 8. The germline V gene has CDR1 SGHRS and CDR2 YFSETQ. The CDR3 extends over 15 amino acids. Source material: peripheral blood. This TCR was sampled from a man aged 50 or older with acute or convalescent COVID-19. The chain carries TRBV5-1 and TRBJ1-6; TRBD1 aligns across 8 bases. The CDR3, as DNA: TGCGCCAGCAGTAACTCAGGGGGCGAGAATTCACCCCTCCACTTT. As protein: CASSNSGGENSPLHF.